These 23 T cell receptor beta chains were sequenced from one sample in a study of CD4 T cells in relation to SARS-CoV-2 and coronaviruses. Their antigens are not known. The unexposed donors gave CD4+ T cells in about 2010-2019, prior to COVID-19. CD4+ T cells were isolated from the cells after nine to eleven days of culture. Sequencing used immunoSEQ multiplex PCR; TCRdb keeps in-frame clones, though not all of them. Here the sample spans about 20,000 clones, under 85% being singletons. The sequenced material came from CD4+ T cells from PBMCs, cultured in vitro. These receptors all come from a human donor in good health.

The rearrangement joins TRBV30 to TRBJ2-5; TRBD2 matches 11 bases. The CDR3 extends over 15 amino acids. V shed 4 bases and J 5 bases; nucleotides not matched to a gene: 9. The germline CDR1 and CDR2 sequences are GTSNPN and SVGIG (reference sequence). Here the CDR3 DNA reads TGTGCCTGGATACCTAGCGGGAGGATCCGGGAGACCCAGTACTTC. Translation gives CAWIPSGRIRETQYF.

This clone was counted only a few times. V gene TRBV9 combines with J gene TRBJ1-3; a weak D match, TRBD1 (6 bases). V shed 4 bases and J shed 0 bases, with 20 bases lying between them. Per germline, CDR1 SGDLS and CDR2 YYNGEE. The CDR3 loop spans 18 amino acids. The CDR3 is CASSSSPRGGLSGNTIYF. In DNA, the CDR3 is TGTGCCAGCAGCTCCTCCCCCCGAGGGGGTCTCTCTGGAAACACCATATATTTT.

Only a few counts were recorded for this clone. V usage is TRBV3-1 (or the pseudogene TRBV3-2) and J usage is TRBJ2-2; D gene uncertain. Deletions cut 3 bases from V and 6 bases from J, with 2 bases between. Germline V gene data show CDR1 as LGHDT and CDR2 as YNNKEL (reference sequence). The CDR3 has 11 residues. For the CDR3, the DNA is TGTGCCAGCAGCCATTCCGGGGAGCTGTTTTTT. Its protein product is CASSHSGELFF.

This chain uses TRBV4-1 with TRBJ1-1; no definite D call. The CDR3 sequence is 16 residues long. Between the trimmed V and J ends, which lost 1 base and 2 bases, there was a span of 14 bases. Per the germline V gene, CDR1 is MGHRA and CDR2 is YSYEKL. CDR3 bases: TGCGCCAGCAGCCAAGTGTTAGGCGTAGCAAACACTGAAGCTTTCTTT. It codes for CASSQVLGVANTEAFF.

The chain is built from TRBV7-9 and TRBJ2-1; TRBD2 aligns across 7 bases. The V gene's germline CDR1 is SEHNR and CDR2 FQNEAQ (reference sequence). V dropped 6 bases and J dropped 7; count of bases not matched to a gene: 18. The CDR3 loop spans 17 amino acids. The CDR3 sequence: CASRPSGTLLRGNEQFF. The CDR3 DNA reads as TGTGCCAGCAGGCCCAGCGGGACCCTATTGCGGGGGAATGAGCAGTTCTTC.

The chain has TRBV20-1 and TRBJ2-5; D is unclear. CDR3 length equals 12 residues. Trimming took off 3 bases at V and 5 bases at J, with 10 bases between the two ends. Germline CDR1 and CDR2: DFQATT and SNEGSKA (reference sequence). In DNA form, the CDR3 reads TGCAGTGCTAGTAGACCTCGGGAGACCCAGTACTTC. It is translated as CSASRPRETQYF.

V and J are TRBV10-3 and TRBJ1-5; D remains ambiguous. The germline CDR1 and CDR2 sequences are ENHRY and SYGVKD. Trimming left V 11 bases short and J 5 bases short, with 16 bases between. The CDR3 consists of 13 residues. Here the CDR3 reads CAAAENYDQPQHF. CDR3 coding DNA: TGTGCCGCGGCAGAAAATTACGATCAGCCCCAGCATTTT.

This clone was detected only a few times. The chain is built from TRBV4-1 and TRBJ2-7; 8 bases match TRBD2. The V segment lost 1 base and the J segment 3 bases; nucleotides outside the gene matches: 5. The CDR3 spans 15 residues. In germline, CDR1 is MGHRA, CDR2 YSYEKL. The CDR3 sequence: CASSQGRGADYEQYF. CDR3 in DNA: TGCGCCAGCAGCCAAGGGCGGGGGGCTGACTACGAGCAGTACTTC.

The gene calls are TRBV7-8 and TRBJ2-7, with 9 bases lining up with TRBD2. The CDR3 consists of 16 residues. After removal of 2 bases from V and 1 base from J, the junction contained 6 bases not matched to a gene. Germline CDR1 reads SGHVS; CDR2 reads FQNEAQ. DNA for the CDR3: TGTGCCAGCAGCTTAAGGTGGCTAGCGGGATCCTACGAGCAGTACTTC. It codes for CASSLRWLAGSYEQYF. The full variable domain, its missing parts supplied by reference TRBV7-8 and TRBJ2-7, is GAGVSQSPRYKVAKRGQDVALRCDPISGHVSLFWYQQALGQGPEFLTYFQNEAQLDKSGLPSDRFFAERPEGSVSTLKIQRTQQEDSAVYLCASSLRWLAGSYEQYFGPGTRLTVT.

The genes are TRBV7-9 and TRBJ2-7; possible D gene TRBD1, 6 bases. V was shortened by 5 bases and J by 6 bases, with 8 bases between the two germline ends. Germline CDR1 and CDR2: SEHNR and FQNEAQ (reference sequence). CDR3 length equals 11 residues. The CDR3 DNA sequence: TGTGCCAGCAGCGAGGACAGCGAGCAGTACTTC. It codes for CASSEDSEQYF.

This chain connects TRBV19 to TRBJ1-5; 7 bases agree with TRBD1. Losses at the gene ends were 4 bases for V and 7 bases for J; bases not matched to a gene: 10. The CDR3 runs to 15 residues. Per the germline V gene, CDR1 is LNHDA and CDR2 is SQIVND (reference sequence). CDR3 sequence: CASSRTEGASQPQHF. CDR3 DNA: TGTGCCAGTAGTAGGACAGAGGGGGCGAGCCAGCCCCAGCATTTT.

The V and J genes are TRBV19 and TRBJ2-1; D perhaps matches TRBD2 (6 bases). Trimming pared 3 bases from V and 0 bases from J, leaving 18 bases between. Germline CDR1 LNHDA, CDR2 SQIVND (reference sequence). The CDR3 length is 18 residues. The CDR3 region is CASSIGRGRGSSYNEQFF. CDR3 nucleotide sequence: TGTGCCAGTAGTATCGGGCGGGGTAGGGGAAGCTCCTACAATGAGCAGTTCTTC. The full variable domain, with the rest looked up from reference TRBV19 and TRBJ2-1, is DGGITQSPKYLFRKEGQNVTLSCEQNLNHDAMYWYRQDPGQGLRLIYYSQIVNDFQKGDIAEGYSVSREKKESFPLTVTSAQKNPTAFYLCASSIGRGRGSSYNEQFFGPGTRLTVL.

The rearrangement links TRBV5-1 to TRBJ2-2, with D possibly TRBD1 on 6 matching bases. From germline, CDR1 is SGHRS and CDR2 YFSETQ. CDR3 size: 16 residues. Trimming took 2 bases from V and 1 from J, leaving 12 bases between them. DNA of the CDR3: TGCGCCAGCAGCTTAGGGCAGGGGAAGAACACCGGGGAGCTGTTTTTT. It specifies CASSLGQGKNTGELFF.

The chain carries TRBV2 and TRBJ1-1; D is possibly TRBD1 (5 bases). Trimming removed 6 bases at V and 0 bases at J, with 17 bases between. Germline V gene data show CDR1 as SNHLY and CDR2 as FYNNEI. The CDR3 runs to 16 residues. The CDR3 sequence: CASRRDSRVLNTEAFF. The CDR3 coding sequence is TGTGCCAGCAGGAGGGACTCCAGGGTGCTGAACACTGAAGCTTTCTTT.

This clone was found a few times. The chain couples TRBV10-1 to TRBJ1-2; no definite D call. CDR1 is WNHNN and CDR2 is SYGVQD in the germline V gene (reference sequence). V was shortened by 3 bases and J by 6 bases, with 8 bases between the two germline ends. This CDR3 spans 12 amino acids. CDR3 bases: TGCGCCAGCAGTGATAGGTTCGATGGCTACACCTTC. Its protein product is CASSDRFDGYTF.

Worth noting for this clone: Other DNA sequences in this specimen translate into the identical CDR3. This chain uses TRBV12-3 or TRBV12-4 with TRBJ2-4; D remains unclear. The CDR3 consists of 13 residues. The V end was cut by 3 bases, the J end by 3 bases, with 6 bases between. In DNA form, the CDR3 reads TGTGCCAGCAGTTTCGGCGGCAAAAACATTCAGTACTTC. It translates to CASSFGGKNIQYF.

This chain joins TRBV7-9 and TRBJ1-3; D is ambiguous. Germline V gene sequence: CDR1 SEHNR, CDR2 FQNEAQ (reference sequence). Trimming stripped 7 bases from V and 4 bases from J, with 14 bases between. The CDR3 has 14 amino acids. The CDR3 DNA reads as TGTGCCAGCACCAGACCTGGAGGCGGAAACACCATATATTTT. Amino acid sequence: CASTRPGGGNTIYF.

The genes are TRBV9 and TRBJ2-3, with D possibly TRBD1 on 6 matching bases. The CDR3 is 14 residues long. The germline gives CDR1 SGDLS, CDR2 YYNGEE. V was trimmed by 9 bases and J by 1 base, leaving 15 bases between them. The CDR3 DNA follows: TGTGCCACTCAACAGGGACACGGCACAGATACGCAGTATTTT. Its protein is CATQQGHGTDTQYF.

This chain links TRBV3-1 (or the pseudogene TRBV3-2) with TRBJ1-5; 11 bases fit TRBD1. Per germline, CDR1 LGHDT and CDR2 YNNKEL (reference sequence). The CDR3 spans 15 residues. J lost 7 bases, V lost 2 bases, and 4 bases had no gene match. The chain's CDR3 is CASSQLGQGAQPQHF. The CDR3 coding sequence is TGTGCCAGCAGCCAACTAGGACAGGGGGCACAGCCCCAGCATTTT.

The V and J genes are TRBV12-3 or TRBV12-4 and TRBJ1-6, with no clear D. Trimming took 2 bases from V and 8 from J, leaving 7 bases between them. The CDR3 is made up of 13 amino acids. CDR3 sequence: CASSLRDDSPLHF. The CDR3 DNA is TGTGCCAGCAGTTTAAGGGATGATTCACCCCTCCACTTT.

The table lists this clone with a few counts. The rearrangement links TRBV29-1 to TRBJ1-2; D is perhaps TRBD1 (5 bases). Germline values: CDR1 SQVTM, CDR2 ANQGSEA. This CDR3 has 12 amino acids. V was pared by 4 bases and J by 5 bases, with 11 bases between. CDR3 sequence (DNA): TGCAGCGTTGGGGACGGTCGGTATGGCTACACCTTC. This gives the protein CSVGDGRYGYTF.

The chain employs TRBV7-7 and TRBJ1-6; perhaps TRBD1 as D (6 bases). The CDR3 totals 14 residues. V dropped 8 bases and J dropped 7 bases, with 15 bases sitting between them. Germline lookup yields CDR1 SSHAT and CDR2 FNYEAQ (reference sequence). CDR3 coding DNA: TGTGCCAGCGGGGGCGGGACCCTGAATTCACCCCTCCACTTT. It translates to CASGGGTLNSPLHF.

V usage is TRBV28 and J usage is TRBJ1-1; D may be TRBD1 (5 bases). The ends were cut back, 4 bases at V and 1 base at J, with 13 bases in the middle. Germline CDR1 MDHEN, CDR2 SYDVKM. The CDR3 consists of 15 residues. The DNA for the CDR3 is TGTGCCAGCAGTTCCCCCCAGGGTCAGAACACTGAAGCTTTCTTT. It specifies CASSSPQGQNTEAFF.